The 4 T cell receptor beta chains below all came from one sample that was sequenced in a study of CD8 T cells in Susac syndrome. An amount of RNA that ranged from 0.5 to 1 ug was reverse transcribed with random hexamers. MiXCR was run by TCRdb on the immunoSEQ multiplex PCR reads, yielding one entry per CDR3 protein. The table has 140,000 to 150,000 distinct CDR3 sequences, roughly 95% seen once. The sequenced sample was CD4+ T cells from PBMCs. These receptors all stem from a human donor with Susac syndrome.

The chain has TRBV28 and TRBJ2-5; tentative D call: TRBD1 (6 bases). The CDR3 length is 15 residues. In germline, CDR1 is MDHEN, CDR2 SYDVKM. Trimming pared 7 bases from V and 6 bases from J, leaving 21 bases between. In DNA, the CDR3 is TGTGCCAGCACCCCTCGGGGACAACCCCGGCAGACCCAGTACTTC. Encoded protein: CASTPRGQPRQTQYF.

The chain recombines TRBV20-1 with TRBJ1-5, with a possible D match to TRBD1 (6 bases). V shed 3 bases and J shed 1 base, with 13 bases lying between them. The CDR3 covers 15 residues. In germline, CDR1 is DFQATT, CDR2 SNEGSKA (reference sequence). CDR3 loop: CSARVNRESNQPQHF. The CDR3 region has the DNA TGCAGTGCTAGGGTTAACAGGGAAAGCAATCAGCCCCAGCATTTT.

The CDR3 region is CASSPLAGNPFVRFF. In DNA, the CDR3 is TGCGCCAGCAGCCCCCTAGCGGGAAATCCCTTCGTACGGTTCTTC. The chain employs TRBV5-1 and TRBJ2-1; 9 bases are a match to TRBD2. The germline CDR1 and CDR2 sequences are SGHRS and YFSETQ. With V trimmed by 4 bases and J by 15 bases, 17 bases remained unmatched. This CDR3 has 15 amino acids. The full variable domain, completed using reference TRBV5-1 and TRBJ2-1, is KAGVTQTPRYLIKTRGQQVTLSCSPISGHRSVSWYQQTPGQGLQFLFEYFSETQRNKGNFPGRFSGRQFSNSRSEMNVSTLELGDSALYLCASSPLAGNPFVRFFGPGTRLTVL.

The chain combines TRBV20-1 with TRBJ1-2, with no clear D. Germline V gene lookup returns CDR1 DFQATT and CDR2 SNEGSKA (reference sequence). The CDR3 has 12 residues. V was shortened by 5 bases and J by 8 bases, with 15 bases between the two germline ends. The DNA of the CDR3 is TGCAGTGCTGGAGGGCGGGCAGCCGGCTACACCTTC. Translation: CSAGGRAAGYTF.